This TCR beta chain was sequenced during a study of T cell responses to AZD1222 COVID-19 vaccine. Germline-derived CDR1 and CDR2 are SGHDN and FVKESK. There are 16 residues in the CDR3. Trimming stripped 5 bases from V and 0 bases from J, with 16 bases between. With regard to this clone: Its antigen is not known.

Sequencing used immunoSEQ multiplex PCR; TCRdb keeps in-frame clones, though not all of them. The table has over 100,000 clones, around 86% seen once. Broader study findings: Breadth and depth of Spike-specific TCRs rose after two AZD1222 doses.

The sequence was collected from an adult in good health. Specimen: peripheral blood, collected on day 0 of AZD1222 vaccination. The chain uses TRBV14 and TRBJ1-1; no definite D call. The CDR3 coding sequence is TGTGCCAGCAGCGAGAGGAGAGGCCCACTGAACACTGAAGCTTTCTTT. Its protein is CASSERRGPLNTEAFF.